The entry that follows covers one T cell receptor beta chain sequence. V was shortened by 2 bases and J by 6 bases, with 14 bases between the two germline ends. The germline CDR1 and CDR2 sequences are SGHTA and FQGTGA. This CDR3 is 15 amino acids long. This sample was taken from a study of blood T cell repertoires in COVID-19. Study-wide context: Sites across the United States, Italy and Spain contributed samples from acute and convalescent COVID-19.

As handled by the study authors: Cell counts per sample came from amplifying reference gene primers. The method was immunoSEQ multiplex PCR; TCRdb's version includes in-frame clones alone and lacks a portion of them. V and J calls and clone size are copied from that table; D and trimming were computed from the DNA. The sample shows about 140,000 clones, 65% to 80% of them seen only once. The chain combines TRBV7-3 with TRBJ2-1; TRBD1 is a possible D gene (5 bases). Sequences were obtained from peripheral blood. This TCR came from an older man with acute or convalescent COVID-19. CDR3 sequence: CASSLQGGACNEQFF. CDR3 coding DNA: TGTGCCAGCAGCTTACAGGGTGGGGCCTGCAATGAGCAGTTCTTC.